What follows are 25 T cell receptor beta chains derived from one specimen sequenced in a study of cytomegalovirus exposure and HLA in healthy donors. PCR employed 60 Vbeta and 13 Jbeta primers. Assay: immunoSEQ multiplex PCR; the TCRdb copy retains only in-frame clones and omits some. The profile shows approximately 100,000 clones, 81% of them singletons. The source material was PBMCs. All receptors come from a woman in her twenties or thirties in good health and CMV-seronegative.

Here the CDR3 reads CASSSQGPYEQYF. The CDR3 DNA reads as TGTGCCAGCAGCTCGCAGGGGCCCTACGAGCAGTACTTC. V gene TRBV5-8 combines with J gene TRBJ2-5, with D perhaps matching TRBD1 (6 bases). The DNA end lines up better with TRBJ2-7; the J call may be wrong. The length of the CDR3 is 13 residues. The V gene's germline CDR1 is SGHTS and CDR2 YDEGEE.

V is TRBV9 and J is TRBJ1-1; unclear D gene. V gave up 0 bases and J gave up 3 bases, with 6 bases separating them. This CDR3 is 13 amino acids long. The V gene's germline CDR1 is SGDLS and CDR2 YYNGEE. This chain's CDR3 is CASSVGPHTEAFF. CDR3 sequence (DNA): TGTGCCAGCAGCGTAGGGCCTCACACTGAAGCTTTCTTT. Looking up the rest from reference TRBV9 and TRBJ1-1 gives the full variable domain: DSGVTQTPKHLITATGQRVTLRCSPRSGDLSVYWYQQSLDQGLQFLIQYYNGEERAKGNILERFSAQQFPDLHSELNLSSLELGDSALYFCASSVGPHTEAFFGQGTRLTVV.

The chain carries TRBV7-3 and TRBJ2-2, with TRBD1 as a possible D gene (5 bases). The V and J ends lost 2 bases and 6 bases respectively, with 10 bases between them. The germline V gene has CDR1 SGHTA and CDR2 FQGTGA. The CDR3 is 14 amino acids. The CDR3 reads CASSLVTGPGELFF. The CDR3 nucleotides read TGTGCCAGCAGCTTAGTTACAGGACCCGGGGAGCTGTTTTTT.

The chain uses TRBV5-1 and TRBJ2-1; 13 bases fit TRBD2. The CDR3 has 15 residues. J was trimmed by 6 bases and V by 3 bases; bases with no gene match: 3. The germline V gene encodes CDR1 SGHRS and CDR2 YFSETQ. CDR3 in amino acids: CASSSGTSGTNEQFF. As DNA, the CDR3 is TGCGCCAGCAGCTCAGGGACTAGCGGGACCAATGAGCAGTTCTTC.

The V gene is TRBV19, the J gene TRBJ2-4; perhaps TRBD2 as D (6 bases). This CDR3 has 16 residues. Trimming took 8 bases from V and 0 from J, leaving 17 bases between them. Germline CDR1 LNHDA, CDR2 SQIVND (reference sequence). CDR3 in amino acids: CASSGAGLLAKNIQYF. CDR3 nucleotides: TGTGCCAGTTCTGGGGCGGGGCTACTAGCCAAAAACATTCAGTACTTC.

The V and J genes are TRBV10-3 and TRBJ2-3; tentative D call: TRBD2 (6 bases). CDR1 and CDR2 from the germline V gene are ENHRY and SYGVKD. V was shortened by 7 bases and J by 4 bases, with 12 bases between the two germline ends. The length of the CDR3 is 13 residues. The CDR3 reads CAITGGSSDTQYF. In nucleotides, the CDR3 is TGTGCCATCACCGGGGGAAGTTCAGATACGCAGTATTTT.

The chain is built from TRBV14 and TRBJ2-7; 12 nucleotides match TRBD1. Per germline, CDR1 SGHDN and CDR2 FVKESK. The CDR3 contains 14 residues. With 1 base clipped from V and 8 bases from J, the junction kept 3 bases outside the gene matches. As DNA, the CDR3 is TGTGCCAGCAGCCAAGGGGACAGGGGGCGACAGCAGTACTTC. Amino acid sequence: CASSQGDRGRQQYF.

V usage is TRBV25-1 and J usage is TRBJ1-3; D is possibly TRBD1 (6 bases). The ends were cut back, 5 bases at V and 2 bases at J, with 10 bases in the middle. This CDR3 has 14 residues. CDR1 and CDR2 (germline): MGHDK, SYGVNS. The CDR3 sequence: CASSSGETGNTIYF. DNA of the CDR3: TGTGCCAGCAGTTCAGGGGAAACTGGAAACACCATATATTTT.

This chain joins TRBV5-1 and TRBJ2-1; 12 nucleotides align to TRBD2. This CDR3 spans 14 amino acids. Germline V gene lookup returns CDR1 SGHRS and CDR2 YFSETQ. The J segment lost 4 bases and the V segment lost 6 bases, leaving 2 bases of the junction unmatched. The CDR3 DNA sequence: TGCGCCAGCAACCTAGCGGGAGGGTACAATGAGCAGTTCTTC. As protein: CASNLAGGYNEQFF.

V and J are TRBV19 and TRBJ1-4, with no clear D. Between the trimmed V and J ends, which lost 8 bases and 3 bases, there was a span of 10 bases. The CDR3 is made up of 13 amino acids. Germline assignment: CDR1 LNHDA and CDR2 SQIVND (reference sequence). The CDR3 loop is CASCGQSNEKLFF. CDR3 DNA sequence: TGTGCCAGTTGCGGGCAGTCTAATGAAAAACTGTTTTTT.

This rearrangement joins TRBV6-5 to TRBJ1-1; TRBD1 might be the D (6 bases). This CDR3 has 15 amino acids. Germline lookup yields CDR1 MNHEY and CDR2 SVGAGI. Trimming cost V 0 bases and J 3 bases, with 11 bases left between them. The CDR3 region has the DNA TGTGCCAGCAGTTACTCGCCCCAGGGGTACACTGAAGCTTTCTTT. It codes for CASSYSPQGYTEAFF.

V usage is TRBV4-3 and J usage is TRBJ2-7, with TRBD2 matching over 8 bases. There are 16 residues in the CDR3. CDR1 and CDR2 (germline): LGHNA, YSLEER. The J segment lost 6 bases and the V segment lost 5 bases, leaving 15 bases of the junction unmatched. This CDR3 is CASSFNPGDGRAEQYF. CDR3 nucleotides: TGCGCCAGCAGCTTCAACCCGGGGGACGGGAGGGCCGAGCAGTACTTC.

This rearrangement joins TRBV6-5 to TRBJ2-7; TRBD1 matches 11 bases. The CDR3 has 14 residues. From germline, CDR1 is MNHEY and CDR2 SVGAGI. J gave up 3 bases and V 9 bases, and 7 bases lay outside the gene matches. The CDR3 DNA follows: TGTGCCAGTGAAAAGGGACAGGGGGTCTACGAGCAGTACTTC. Residues: CASEKGQGVYEQYF.

The rearrangement uses TRBV7-2 and TRBJ1-5, with D unclear. Germline V gives CDR1 SGHTA, CDR2 FQGNSA. The ends were cut back, 5 bases at V and 2 bases at J, with 16 bases in the middle. The CDR3 has 16 amino acids. The CDR3 sequence is CASSPDPWRGNQPQHF. DNA of the CDR3: TGTGCCAGCAGCCCCGACCCATGGAGGGGCAATCAGCCCCAGCATTTT.

This sequence joins TRBV7-2 and TRBJ1-2; weak D call: TRBD1 (5 bases). The length of the CDR3 is 13 residues. Germline V CDR1 and CDR2: SGHTA, FQGNSA. V lost 5 bases and J lost 8, with 15 bases in between. The CDR3 protein is CASSPRSGYGYTF. In DNA, the CDR3 is TGTGCCAGCAGCCCAAGGTCAGGGTACGGCTACACCTTC. The complete variable domain, with remaining parts taken from reference TRBV7-2 and TRBJ1-2, reads GAGVSQSPSNKVTEKGKDVELRCDPISGHTALYWYRQSLGQGLEFLIYFQGNSAPDKSGLPSDRFSAERTGGSVSTLTIQRTQQEDSAVYLCASSPRSGYGYTFGSGTRLTVV.

The V and J genes are TRBV5-1 and TRBJ2-7; the D is unclear. Germline CDR1 and CDR2: SGHRS and YFSETQ. The CDR3 spans 14 residues. The V end was cut by 1 base, the J end by 3 bases, with 11 bases between. Written as DNA, the CDR3 is TGCGCCAGCAGCTTGCGAGACTTCAACTACGAGCAGTACTTC. Translating it yields CASSLRDFNYEQYF.

The rearrangement uses TRBV28 and TRBJ1-2; D unresolved. Trimming removed 6 bases at V and 5 bases at J, with 25 bases between. This CDR3 has 17 residues. Germline V gene sequence: CDR1 MDHEN, CDR2 SYDVKM. Here the CDR3 reads CASRFGGARPPQYGYTF. The CDR3 DNA reads as TGTGCCAGCAGGTTCGGAGGAGCGAGGCCTCCCCAGTATGGCTACACCTTC.

The chain links TRBV4-1 to TRBJ2-1; the D gene is possibly TRBD1 (5 bases). V gave up 4 bases and J gave up 4 bases, with 17 bases separating them. The CDR3 totals 16 residues. Per germline, CDR1 MGHRA and CDR2 YSYEKL. The CDR3 sequence is CASSPPRVPQYNEQFF. The DNA of the CDR3 is TGCGCCAGCAGCCCCCCCAGGGTCCCCCAATACAATGAGCAGTTCTTC.

J is TRBJ2-7 and V is TRBV9; 10 nucleotides agree with TRBD2. This CDR3 spans 14 amino acids. V lost 3 bases and J lost 2; bases outside the gene matches: 2. CDR1 and CDR2 (germline): SGDLS, YYNGEE. CDR3 sequence (DNA): TGTGCCAGCAGCGGGACTAGCGGAGCCTACGAGCAGTACTTC. This sequence encodes CASSGTSGAYEQYF.

V and J are TRBV6-6 and TRBJ1-2; D is possibly TRBD1 (6 bases). The CDR3 is 15 amino acids. Germline CDR1 reads MNHNY; CDR2 reads SVGAGI (reference sequence). The V and J ends lost 6 bases and 6 bases respectively, with 20 bases between them. For the CDR3, the DNA is TGTGCCAGCAGAACCGACAGGCTCATCTATCATGGCTACACCTTC. Protein: CASRTDRLIYHGYTF.

This clone was seen more than once but under ten times. The CDR3 reads CAWSVQGFLEAFF. The CDR3 nucleotides are TGTGCCTGGAGTGTACAGGGATTCTTAGAAGCTTTCTTT. V gene TRBV30 combines with J gene TRBJ1-1, with D tentatively TRBD1 (6 bases). The CDR3 contains 13 residues. CDR1 and CDR2 from the germline V gene are GTSNPN and SVGIG (reference sequence). Between the trimmed V and J ends, which lost 0 bases and 8 bases, there was a span of 13 bases.

The rearrangement links TRBV4-2 to TRBJ2-7; TRBD2 matches at 7 bases. V was clipped by 4 bases and J by 3 bases; unmatched bases: 15. Germline-derived CDR1 and CDR2 are LGHNA and YNFKEQ. This CDR3 has 17 residues. CDR3 bases: TGTGCCAGCAGCCTACTATCCGGAGGGAGGGGAGACTACGAGCAGTACTTC. It encodes CASSLLSGGRGDYEQYF.

The rearrangement uses TRBV7-8 and TRBJ2-1; tentatively, D is TRBD2 (5 bases). CDR3 length equals 17 residues. The germline V and J ends were trimmed by 1 base and 3 bases, with 16 bases remaining between them. Per germline, CDR1 SGHVS and CDR2 FQNEAQ. The CDR3 loop is CASSLVTRSQIYNEQFF. CDR3 coding DNA: TGTGCCAGCAGCTTAGTTACTAGGTCCCAAATCTACAATGAGCAGTTCTTC.

The V and J genes are TRBV23-1 and TRBJ2-6; tentative D call: TRBD1 (6 bases). TRBV23-1 is annotated as an ORF whose role is uncertain. The CDR3 covers 14 residues. V dropped 2 bases and J dropped 4 bases, with 6 bases sitting between them. The CDR3 nucleotides are TGCGCCAGCAGTCAACAGGGGGGGGCCAACGTCCTGACTTTC. This codes for CASSQQGGANVLTF.

The gene calls are TRBV28 and TRBJ1-2, with D unclear. Looked up from germline, CDR1 is MDHEN and CDR2 is SYDVKM. The CDR3 covers 11 residues. V lost 1 base and J 6 bases, leaving 3 bases between the germline ends. The CDR3 DNA sequence: TGTGCCAGCAGTTTATTCGATGGCTACACCTTC. The encoded protein is CASSLFDGYTF.